Below, 12 T cell receptor beta chains from the same sample are listed, as sequenced in a study of T cell changes during pregnancy in multiple sclerosis (dated by TCRdb to 2018 to 2020). Library preparation employed the immunoSEQ multiplex PCR assay. Not all clones reach the TCRdb copy of this immuneACCESS table, which keeps in-frame sequences only. Checked studies attribute under half of the gap to unresolved V genes and leave the rest unexplained. In all, the sample holds more than 70,000 clones, and 91% of those were seen once. The leading ten clones occupy around 1.7% of the sample. Material: peripheral blood, obtained after pregnancy. These TCRs come from a female donor in good health, enrolled as a control in a pregnancy study.

This sequence joins TRBV7-9 and TRBJ2-5; TRBD1 matches 8 bases. In germline, CDR1 is SEHNR, CDR2 FQNEAQ (reference sequence). J was trimmed by 7 bases and V by 5 bases; bases with no gene match: 9. There are 14 residues in the CDR3. CDR3 sequence: CASSPGQGEGTQYF. In nucleotides, the CDR3 is TGTGCCAGCAGCCCAGGACAGGGTGAAGGGACCCAGTACTTC.

The chain is built from TRBV7-2 and TRBJ2-1; D gene ambiguous. The CDR3 has 12 amino acids. From germline, CDR1 is SGHTA and CDR2 FQGNSA. Between the trimmed V and J ends, which lost 2 bases and 8 bases, there was a span of 7 bases. The CDR3: CASSLLFDEQFF. Here the CDR3 DNA reads TGTGCCAGCAGCTTACTCTTCGATGAGCAGTTCTTC.

This clone was seen once. This chain uses TRBV4-2 with TRBJ2-6; 12 bases match TRBD1. The germline gives CDR1 LGHNA, CDR2 YNFKEQ. J was trimmed by 3 bases and V by 3 bases; bases with no gene match: 6. This CDR3 comprises 18 residues. The CDR3 DNA follows: TGTGCCAGCAGCCATGGGACAGGGGGCTCAAGTGGGGCCAACGTCCTGACTTTC. Amino acids: CASSHGTGGSSGANVLTF.

The chain links TRBV5-1 to TRBJ2-2, with 10 positions matching TRBD1. There are 17 residues in the CDR3. Trimming at V came to 4 bases and at J to 0 bases, leaving 6 bases not matched to a gene. The germline V gene encodes CDR1 SGHRS and CDR2 YFSETQ. The CDR3 DNA is TGCGCCAGCAGCGGATTTGGGACAGGGGCGAACACCGGGGAGCTGTTTTTT. Residues: CASSGFGTGANTGELFF.

CDR3 nucleotide sequence: TGTGCCGTTGGACCGGGACAGACTTACACCGGGGAGCTGTTTTTT. Translated: CAVGPGQTYTGELFF. The chain combines TRBV19 with TRBJ2-2, with 7 positions matching TRBD1. Germline trimming cut 11 bases from V and 3 bases from J; bases unmatched to any gene: 12. The CDR3 runs 15 residues. Germline V CDR1 and CDR2: LNHDA, SQIVND (reference sequence).

The chain employs TRBV11-2 and TRBJ2-3; D perhaps matches TRBD2 (6 bases). Germline lookup yields CDR1 SGHAT and CDR2 FQNNGV. V was pared by 4 bases and J by 1 base, with 9 bases between. The CDR3 is made up of 14 amino acids. CDR3 sequence: CASSSTRGTDTQYF. DNA for the CDR3: TGTGCCAGCAGCTCGACTAGGGGCACAGATACGCAGTATTTT.

The chain has TRBV5-5 and TRBJ2-3; a weak D match, TRBD2 (6 bases). Trimming shortened V by 0 bases and J by 6 bases, and 11 bases separated the two germline ends. CDR1 SGHKS and CDR2 YYEKEE come from the germline V gene (reference sequence). The CDR3 is 14 amino acids. The CDR3 region has the DNA TGTGCCAGCAGCTTGGACGGGGGTATGGATACGCAGTATTTT. Translation: CASSLDGGMDTQYF.

The chain is built from TRBV27 and TRBJ1-5, with a weak D call TRBD1 (6 bases). The V end was cut by 4 bases, the J end by 9 bases, with 13 bases between. This CDR3 is 13 amino acids long. Germline values: CDR1 MNHEY, CDR2 SMNVEV (reference sequence). This CDR3 reads CASSSGGWGPQHF. The CDR3 coding sequence is TGTGCCAGCAGTTCGGGGGGCTGGGGGCCCCAGCATTTT.

As regards this clone: Other nucleotide sequences from this sample produce the same CDR3. The gene calls are TRBV7-8 and TRBJ2-5; 8 bases are a match to TRBD2. V shed 4 bases, J shed 2 bases, and the junction held 3 bases outside the gene matches. The CDR3 totals 14 residues. CDR1 is SGHVS and CDR2 is FQNEAQ in the germline V gene. The chain's CDR3 is CASSSTSGQETQYF. The DNA for the CDR3 is TGTGCCAGCAGCTCTACTAGCGGACAAGAGACCCAGTACTTC.

V usage is TRBV6-5 and J usage is TRBJ1-5; TRBD1 agrees at 11 bases. This CDR3 comprises 14 residues. The J segment lost 7 bases and the V segment lost 5 bases, leaving 4 bases of the junction unmatched. Per germline, CDR1 MNHEY and CDR2 SVGAGI. In DNA, the CDR3 is TGTGCCAGCAGTAGGACAGGGGGCCAGCAGCCCCAGCATTTT. Its protein is CASSRTGGQQPQHF.

This clone was counted once. The genes are TRBV7-3 and TRBJ1-2; 7 positions agree with TRBD1. The CDR3 is 13 amino acids. J was trimmed by 6 bases and V by 4 bases; bases with no gene match: 5. The V gene's germline CDR1 is SGHTA and CDR2 FQGTGA. DNA for the CDR3: TGTGCCAGCAGCTCCGACAGGGACAATGGCTACACCTTC. Translating it yields CASSSDRDNGYTF.

The chain joins TRBV7-3 to TRBJ2-1, with D perhaps TRBD2 (7 bases). Germline CDR1 is SGHTA and CDR2 is FQGTGA. The germline V and J ends were trimmed by 1 base and 8 bases, with 15 bases remaining between them. This CDR3 has 15 residues. CDR3 in DNA: TGTGCCAGCAGCTTAATGTGGGGGGGGGCTTATGAGCAGTTCTTC. Translation gives CASSLMWGGAYEQFF.